This record looks at one TCR beta chain sequence and its context. The target antigen is unknown. Germline values: CDR1 SGHTA, CDR2 FQGNSA. V lost 5 bases and J lost 8, with 14 bases in between. The length of the CDR3 is 13 residues. The sample comes from a study of blood T cells in healthy people across ages. Ranging in age from roughly 6 to 90, the donors were healthy Caucasian individuals from Russia. Isolated per sample were at least 6 million PBMCs. Through a sample-barcoded 5' primer and a J-beta primer mix, a second PCR was run for roughly 7 to 12 cycles. All cDNA molecules were each tagged by a template-switch adaptor with 12 random nucleotides. TCRdb independently ran MiXCR on the 5' RACE reads; one entry per CDR3 protein. The table lists hundreds of thousands of distinct CDR3 sequences, 45% to 50% of them singletons. Study results and caveats: Diversity of TCR beta per million T cells declined in a roughly linear way with age.

The sample was blood. The sequence derives from a woman aged 55 to 70 in good health. The V and J genes are TRBV7-2 and TRBJ2-3; a possible D gene is TRBD2 (6 bases). The CDR3 sequence is CASSGVTSVTQYF. The CDR3 bases are TGTGCCAGCAGCGGGGTGACTAGTGTTACGCAGTATTTT.